This record concerns one T cell receptor (beta chain) sequence. Its matching antigen is unknown. Generated by immunoSEQ multiplex PCR, the TCRdb table keeps only in-frame clones and is missing some. This table has tens of thousands of clones, around 90% appearing once. These data are taken from a study of T cells in localized non-small cell lung cancer. Broader study findings: Higher blood T cell density went with longer overall survival. Because sequencing included only one region (of the tumor), heterogeneity remains possible.

This TCR came from a man between 40 and 69 years old with stage I squamous cell lung carcinoma. The sequencing used peripheral blood, collected before any cancer treatment.

This chain's CDR3 is CASSGRQSWDTQYF. The CDR3 DNA is TGTGCCAGCAGCGGTAGGCAGTCCTGGGATACGCAGTATTTT. This rearrangement joins TRBV25-1 to TRBJ2-3; D is uncertain. The germline gives CDR1 MGHDK, CDR2 SYGVNS. V was trimmed by 6 bases and J by 6 bases, leaving 16 bases between them. The CDR3 spans 14 residues.